The 18 T cell receptor beta chains reported below all come from one sample, sequenced in a study of Graves' ophthalmopathy and Graves' hyperthyroidism. Amplified material comprised TCR beta CDR3 regions derived from RNA transcripts. RT-PCR in the first round used HTBI primers; a second-round multiplex PCR followed. Each CDR3 protein is one row after TCRdb ran MiXCR on the multiplex PCR reads. This repertoire shows 150,000 to 200,000 distinct CDR3 sequences, around two fifths found once; its top ten account for over 7%. Material for sequencing was peripheral blood. The receptors stem from a man aged 25 to 40 with Graves' ophthalmopathy.

The sample holds many counts of this clonotype. The chain carries TRBV11-2 and TRBJ1-2; possible D gene TRBD1, 5 bases. Germline V gene lookup returns CDR1 SGHAT and CDR2 FQNNGV. This CDR3 has 17 amino acids. V was shortened by 4 bases and J by 6 bases, with 24 bases between the two germline ends. The CDR3 DNA follows: TGTGCCAGCAGCTCAGGGAACCCGGGGGTCTCAACGGATGGCTACACCTTC. Translated, it gives CASSSGNPGVSTDGYTF.

This clonotype was counted at least ten times. This chain links TRBV28 with TRBJ2-7; D might be TRBD1 (5 bases). This CDR3 has 12 residues. Per germline, CDR1 MDHEN and CDR2 SYDVKM. V was pared by 11 bases and J by 5 bases, with 16 bases between. The DNA for the CDR3 is TGTGCCCACTCCAGGGCTCAGCACGAGCAGTACTTC. It encodes CAHSRAQHEQYF.

The chain joins TRBV7-2 to TRBJ2-2; a weak D match, TRBD2 (6 bases). CDR1 is SGHTA, CDR2 FQGNSA, per germline. CDR3 size: 13 residues. V gave up 5 bases and J gave up 7 bases, with 11 bases separating them. CDR3 in amino acids: CASSRRENGELFF. The CDR3 nucleotides read TGTGCCAGCAGCCGCCGGGAGAACGGGGAGCTGTTTTTT.

This chain connects TRBV24-1 to TRBJ2-2; either TRBD1 or TRBD2 may supply D (6 bases each). The CDR3 is 20 amino acids. V was cut by 0 bases and J by 7 bases, with 26 bases left in between. Germline loops: CDR1 KGHDR, CDR2 SFDVKD. The CDR3 loop reads CATSDLSIRGPSAEFGELFF. CDR3 nucleotide sequence: TGTGCCACCAGTGATTTGTCGATCCGGGGGCCCTCCGCGGAGTTCGGGGAGCTGTTTTTT.

There are many counts of this clonotype. The genes are TRBV6-1 and TRBJ2-5, with TRBD2 matching 8 bases. The CDR3 consists of 16 residues. CDR1 and CDR2 (germline): MNHNS, SASEGT. Losses at the gene ends were 1 base for V and 5 bases for J; bases not matched to a gene: 9. The CDR3 DNA sequence: TGTGCCAGCAGTGAAGGAGCGGGAGAAGGAGGGGAGACCCAGTACTTC. Amino acids: CASSEGAGEGGETQYF.

In this sample, this clonotype turned up many times. The rearrangement joins TRBV20-1 to TRBJ1-5; 7 nucleotides line up with TRBD1. V was pared by 4 bases and J by 4 bases, with 4 bases of the junction left unmatched. The CDR3 runs 13 residues. Germline V gene data show CDR1 as DFQATT and CDR2 as SNEGSKA (reference sequence). CDR3 protein: CSAILTGNQPQHF. DNA of the CDR3: TGCAGTGCTATCCTGACAGGGAATCAGCCCCAGCATTTT.

The chain combines TRBV11-2 with TRBJ2-7, with 7 bases that match TRBD2. Germline trimming cut 1 base from V and 0 bases from J; bases unmatched to any gene: 6. Germline assignment: CDR1 SGHAT and CDR2 FQNNGV. The CDR3 length is 16 residues. DNA for the CDR3: TGTGCCAGCAGCTTAGTTGGGGGGAGGGACTCCTACGAGCAGTACTTC. Amino acids: CASSLVGGRDSYEQYF.

This clonotype has ten or more counts. The V gene is TRBV15, the J gene TRBJ2-7, with D tentatively TRBD1 (5 bases). The V gene lost 0 bases and the J gene lost 5 bases, with 8 bases spanning the gap. Germline CDR1 LNHNV, CDR2 YYDKDF (reference sequence). The CDR3 sequence is 13 residues long. The CDR3 region is CATSREGLDEQYF. CDR3 sequence (DNA): TGTGCCACCAGCAGAGAGGGGCTGGACGAGCAGTACTTC.

The CDR3 DNA reads TGTGCCAGCAGTTACCGGACAGGGTATCAGCCCCAGCATTTT. Protein: CASSYRTGYQPQHF. The J gene is TRBJ1-5, the V gene TRBV6-5; 8 bases align to TRBD1. Germline-derived CDR1 and CDR2 are MNHEY and SVGAGI. After removal of 2 bases from V and 5 bases from J, the junction contained 2 bases not matched to a gene. The CDR3 runs to 14 residues.

The chain employs TRBV7-9 and TRBJ2-4, with D tentatively TRBD1 or TRBD2 (5 bases each). Between the trimmed V and J ends, which lost 1 base and 8 bases, there was a span of 6 bases. Germline assignment: CDR1 SEHNR and CDR2 FQNEAQ (reference sequence). This CDR3 contains 12 residues. The CDR3 spells CASSLGGDIQYF. CDR3 bases: TGTGCCAGCAGCTTAGGAGGGGACATTCAGTACTTC. Combining the CDR3 with reference TRBV7-9 and TRBJ2-4 gives the whole variable domain DTGVSQNPRHKITKRGQNVTFRCDPISEHNRLYWYRQTLGQGPEFLTYFQNEAQLEKSRLLSDRFSAERPKGSFSTLEIQRTEQGDSAMYLCASSLGGDIQYFGAGTRLSVL.

This clonotype was seen many times. The V and J genes are TRBV7-9 and TRBJ2-7; D gene uncertain. Germline lookup yields CDR1 SEHNR and CDR2 FQNEAQ (reference sequence). The CDR3 is 13 amino acids. Trimming stripped 5 bases from V and 4 bases from J, with 12 bases between. The DNA of the CDR3 is TGTGCCAGCAGCCCCGGACGTTTGTACGAGCAGTACTTC. Protein product: CASSPGRLYEQYF.

In this sample, this clonotype turned up a few times. The chain couples TRBV12-3 or TRBV12-4 to TRBJ1-1, with a weak D call TRBD1 (5 bases). The CDR3 contains 16 residues. V shed 5 bases and J shed 1 base, with 17 bases lying between them. CDR3: CASSRQVGAKNTEAFF. The CDR3 DNA is TGTGCCAGCAGTCGGCAGGTAGGGGCTAAGAACACTGAAGCTTTCTTT.

This clonotype was seen at least ten times. The chain carries TRBV6-2 or TRBV6-3 and TRBJ1-1; no clear D gene. The CDR3 runs to 15 residues. Germline V gene sequence: CDR1 MNHEY, CDR2 SVGEGT. Deletions cut 2 bases from V and 4 bases from J, with 14 bases between. As DNA, the CDR3 is TGTGCCAGCAGTTACCCCCGAGCCGGGAGCACTGAAGCTTTCTTT. It is translated as CASSYPRAGSTEAFF.

The chain combines TRBV24-1 with TRBJ2-7, with 7 nucleotides matching TRBD1. Germline values: CDR1 KGHDR, CDR2 SFDVKD. This CDR3 is 16 amino acids long. The junction had 5 bases not matched to a gene; V was cut back by 1 base and J by 0 bases. Here the CDR3 reads CATSDFRDRSSYEQYF. The CDR3 coding sequence is TGTGCCACCAGTGATTTCAGGGACAGATCCTCCTACGAGCAGTACTTC.

Many counts were recorded for this clonotype. The chain employs TRBV12-3 or TRBV12-4 and TRBJ1-2; D not certain. With 5 bases removed from V and 7 bases from J, the gap between germline ends came to 17 bases. This CDR3 is 14 amino acids long. The CDR3 sequence is CASSNGLSHVGYTF. CDR3 nucleotides: TGTGCCAGCAGTAACGGACTAAGCCATGTTGGCTACACCTTC.

This clonotype was seen repeatedly, ten times or more. V gene TRBV28 combines with J gene TRBJ2-2, with D uncertain. The germline V and J ends were trimmed by 2 bases and 6 bases, with 4 bases remaining between them. There are 12 residues in the CDR3. Germline V gives CDR1 MDHEN, CDR2 SYDVKM. This CDR3 reads CASSLGAGELFF. The CDR3 DNA reads TGTGCCAGCAGTTTAGGCGCCGGGGAGCTGTTTTTT.

This clonotype was found a few times. The CDR3 region is CASSWERGNTIYF. The CDR3 nucleotides are TGTGCCAGCAGTTGGGAAAGAGGAAACACCATATATTTT. This chain uses TRBV12-3 or TRBV12-4 with TRBJ1-3, with D unresolved. This CDR3 region has 13 residues. Trimming removed 4 bases from V and 4 bases from J, with 8 bases in between.

This clonotype was seen at least ten times. The chain has TRBV30 and TRBJ2-7; 8 bases agree with TRBD1. The CDR3 contains 15 residues. Germline-derived CDR1 and CDR2 are GTSNPN and SVGIG (reference sequence). Trimming took 0 bases from V and 1 from J; bases not matched to a gene: 5. The CDR3 sequence is CAWSVATGASYEQYF. CDR3 bases: TGTGCCTGGAGTGTTGCGACAGGGGCTTCCTACGAGCAGTACTTC.